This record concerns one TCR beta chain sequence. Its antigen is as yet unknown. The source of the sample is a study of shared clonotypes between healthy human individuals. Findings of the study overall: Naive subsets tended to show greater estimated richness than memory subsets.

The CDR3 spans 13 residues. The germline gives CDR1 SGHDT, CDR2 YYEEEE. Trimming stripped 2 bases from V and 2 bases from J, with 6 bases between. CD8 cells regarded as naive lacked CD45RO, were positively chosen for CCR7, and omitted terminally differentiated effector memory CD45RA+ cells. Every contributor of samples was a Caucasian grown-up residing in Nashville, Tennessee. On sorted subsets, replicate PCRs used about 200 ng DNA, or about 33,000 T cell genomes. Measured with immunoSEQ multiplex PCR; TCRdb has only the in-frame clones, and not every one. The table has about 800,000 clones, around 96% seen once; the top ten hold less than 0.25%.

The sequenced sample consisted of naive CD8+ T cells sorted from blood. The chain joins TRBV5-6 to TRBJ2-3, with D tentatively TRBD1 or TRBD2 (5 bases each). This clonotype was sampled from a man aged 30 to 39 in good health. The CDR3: CASSFGATDTQYF. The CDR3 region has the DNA TGTGCCAGCAGCTTCGGGGCCACAGATACGCAGTATTTT. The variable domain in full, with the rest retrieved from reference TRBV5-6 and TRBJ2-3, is DAGVTQSPTHLIKTRGQQVTLRCSPKSGHDTVSWYQQALGQGPQFIFQYYEEEERQRGNFPDRFSGHQFPNYSSELNVNALLLGDSALYLCASSFGATDTQYFGPGTRLTVL.